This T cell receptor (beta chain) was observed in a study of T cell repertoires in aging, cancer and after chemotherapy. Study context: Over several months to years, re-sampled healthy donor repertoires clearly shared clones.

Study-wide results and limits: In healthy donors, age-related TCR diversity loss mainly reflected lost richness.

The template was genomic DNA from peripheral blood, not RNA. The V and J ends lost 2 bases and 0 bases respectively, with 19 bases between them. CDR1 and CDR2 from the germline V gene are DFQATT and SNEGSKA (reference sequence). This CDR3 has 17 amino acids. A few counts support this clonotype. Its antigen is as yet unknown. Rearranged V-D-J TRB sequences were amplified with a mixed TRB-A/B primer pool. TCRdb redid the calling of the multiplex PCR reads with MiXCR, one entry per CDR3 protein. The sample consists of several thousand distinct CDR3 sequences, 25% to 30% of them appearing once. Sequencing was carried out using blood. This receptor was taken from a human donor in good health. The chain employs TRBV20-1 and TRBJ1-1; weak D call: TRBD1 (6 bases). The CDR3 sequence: CSARTSIPGTMNTEAFF. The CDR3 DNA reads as TGCAGTGCTAGAACTTCTATTCCCGGGACAATGAACACTGAAGCTTTCTTT.